This TCR beta chain was captured in a study of post-analysis software for immune sequencing data. Whole-study findings and limits: Under F measure analysis, samples from one preparation batch co-clustered strongly. Five or six TRBV segments were more frequent in patients than controls; TRBV5-6, TRBV5-1 and TRBV20-1 belonged to this group.

Concerning this clonotype itself: The antigen is undetermined.

V was trimmed by 1 base and J by 4 bases, leaving 11 bases between them. The CDR3 contains 14 residues. Germline CDR1 reads SGHDT; CDR2 reads YYEEEE. Researchers reported that TCR beta cDNA libraries carried unique molecular identifiers. MiXCR was run by TCRdb on the PCR reads, yielding one entry per CDR3 protein. The sample includes roughly 540,000 distinct CDR3 sequences, roughly 34% of them seen just once. The chain is built from TRBV5-6 and TRBJ1-1, with TRBD1 as a possible D gene (5 bases). Sequenced: blood. The sequence derives from a girl under 18 with multiple sclerosis. The CDR3 nucleotides read TGTGCCAGCAGCTTGCCCCCAGGGCTCACTGAAGCTTTCTTT. This codes for CASSLPPGLTEAFF.